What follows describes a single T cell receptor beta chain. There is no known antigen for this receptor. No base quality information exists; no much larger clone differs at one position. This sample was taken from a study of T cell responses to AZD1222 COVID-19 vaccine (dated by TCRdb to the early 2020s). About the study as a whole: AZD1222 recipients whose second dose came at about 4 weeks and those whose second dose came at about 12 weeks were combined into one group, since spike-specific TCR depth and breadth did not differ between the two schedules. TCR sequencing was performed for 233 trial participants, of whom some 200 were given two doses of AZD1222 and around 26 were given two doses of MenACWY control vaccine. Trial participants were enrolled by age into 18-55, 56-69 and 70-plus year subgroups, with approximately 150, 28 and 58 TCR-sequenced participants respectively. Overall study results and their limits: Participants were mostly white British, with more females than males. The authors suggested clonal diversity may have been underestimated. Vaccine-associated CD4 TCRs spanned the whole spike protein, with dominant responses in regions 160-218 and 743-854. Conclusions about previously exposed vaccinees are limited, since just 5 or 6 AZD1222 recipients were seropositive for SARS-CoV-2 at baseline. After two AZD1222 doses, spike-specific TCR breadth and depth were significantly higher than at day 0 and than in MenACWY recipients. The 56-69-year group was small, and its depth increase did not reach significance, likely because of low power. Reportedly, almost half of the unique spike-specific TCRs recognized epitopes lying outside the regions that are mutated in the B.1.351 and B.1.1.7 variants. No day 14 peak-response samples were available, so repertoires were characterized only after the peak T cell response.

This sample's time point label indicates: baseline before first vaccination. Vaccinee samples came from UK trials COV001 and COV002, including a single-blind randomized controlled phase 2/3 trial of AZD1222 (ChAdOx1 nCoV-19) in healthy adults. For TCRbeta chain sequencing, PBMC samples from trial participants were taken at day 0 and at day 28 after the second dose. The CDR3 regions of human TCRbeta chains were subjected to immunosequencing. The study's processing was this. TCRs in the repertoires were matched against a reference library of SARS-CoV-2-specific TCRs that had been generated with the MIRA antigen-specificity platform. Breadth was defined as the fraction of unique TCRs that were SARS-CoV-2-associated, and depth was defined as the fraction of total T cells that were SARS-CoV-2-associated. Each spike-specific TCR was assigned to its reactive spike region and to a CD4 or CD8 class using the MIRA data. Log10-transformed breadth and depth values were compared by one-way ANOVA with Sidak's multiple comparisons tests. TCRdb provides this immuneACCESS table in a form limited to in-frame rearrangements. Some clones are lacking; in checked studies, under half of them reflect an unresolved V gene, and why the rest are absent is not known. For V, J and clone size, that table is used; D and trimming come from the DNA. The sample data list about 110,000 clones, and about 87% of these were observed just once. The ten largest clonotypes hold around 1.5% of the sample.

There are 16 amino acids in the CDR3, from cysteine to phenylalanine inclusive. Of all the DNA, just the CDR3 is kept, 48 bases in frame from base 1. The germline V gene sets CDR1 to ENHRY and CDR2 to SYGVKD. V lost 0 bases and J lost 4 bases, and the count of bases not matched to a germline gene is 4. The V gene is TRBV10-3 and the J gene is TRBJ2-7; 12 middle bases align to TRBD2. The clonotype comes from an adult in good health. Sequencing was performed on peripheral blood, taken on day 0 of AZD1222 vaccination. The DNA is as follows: TGTGCCATCAGTGAGTCCCTAGCGGGAGGGCCTTACGAGCAGTACTTC. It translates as CAISESLAGGPYEQYF.